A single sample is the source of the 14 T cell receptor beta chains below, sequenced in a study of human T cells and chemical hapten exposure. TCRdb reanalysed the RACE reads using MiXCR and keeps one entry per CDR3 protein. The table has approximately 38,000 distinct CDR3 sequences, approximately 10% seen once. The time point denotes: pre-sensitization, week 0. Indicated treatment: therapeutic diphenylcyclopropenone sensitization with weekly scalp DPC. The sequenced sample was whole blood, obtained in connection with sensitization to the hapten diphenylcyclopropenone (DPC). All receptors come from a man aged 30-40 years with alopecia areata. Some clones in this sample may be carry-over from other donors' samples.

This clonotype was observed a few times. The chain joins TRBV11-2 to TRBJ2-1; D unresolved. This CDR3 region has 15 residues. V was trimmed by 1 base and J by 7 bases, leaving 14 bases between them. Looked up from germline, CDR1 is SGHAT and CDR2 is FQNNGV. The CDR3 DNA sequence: TGTGCCAGCAGCTTAGCCGTCTCTGGGAATAATGAGCAGTTCTTC. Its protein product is CASSLAVSGNNEQFF.

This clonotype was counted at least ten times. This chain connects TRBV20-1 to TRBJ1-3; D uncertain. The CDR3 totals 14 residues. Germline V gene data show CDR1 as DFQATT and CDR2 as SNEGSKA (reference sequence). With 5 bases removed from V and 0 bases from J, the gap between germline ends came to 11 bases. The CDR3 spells CSAGTAFSGNTIYF. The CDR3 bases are TGCAGTGCTGGCACAGCATTCTCTGGAAACACCATATATTTT.

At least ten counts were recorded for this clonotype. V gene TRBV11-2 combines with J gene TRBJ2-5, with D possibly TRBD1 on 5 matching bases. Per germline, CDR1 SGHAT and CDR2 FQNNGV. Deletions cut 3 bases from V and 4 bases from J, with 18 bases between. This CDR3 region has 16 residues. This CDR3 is CASSFGSQGQGETQYF. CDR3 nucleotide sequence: TGTGCCAGCAGCTTCGGCTCCCAGGGCCAGGGAGAGACCCAGTACTTC.

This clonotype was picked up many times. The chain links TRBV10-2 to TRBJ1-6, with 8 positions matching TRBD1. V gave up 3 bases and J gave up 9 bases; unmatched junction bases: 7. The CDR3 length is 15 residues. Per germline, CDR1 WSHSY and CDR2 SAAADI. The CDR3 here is CASSDGTGVSSPLHF. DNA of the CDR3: TGCGCCAGCAGTGACGGGACAGGAGTAAGTTCACCCCTCCACTTT.

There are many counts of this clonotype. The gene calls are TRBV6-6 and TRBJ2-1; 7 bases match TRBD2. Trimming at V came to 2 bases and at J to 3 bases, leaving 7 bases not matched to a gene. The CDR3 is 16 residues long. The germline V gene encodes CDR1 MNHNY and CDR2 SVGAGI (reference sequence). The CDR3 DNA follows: TGTGCCAGCAGTTACGAAGCGGGACGGGACTACAATGAGCAGTTCTTC. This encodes CASSYEAGRDYNEQFF.

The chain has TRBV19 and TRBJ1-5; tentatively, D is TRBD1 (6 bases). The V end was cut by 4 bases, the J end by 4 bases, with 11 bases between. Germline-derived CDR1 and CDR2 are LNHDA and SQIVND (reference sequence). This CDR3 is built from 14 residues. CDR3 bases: TGTGCCAGTAGTACGACAGGAACTAATCAGCCCCAGCATTTT. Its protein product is CASSTTGTNQPQHF.

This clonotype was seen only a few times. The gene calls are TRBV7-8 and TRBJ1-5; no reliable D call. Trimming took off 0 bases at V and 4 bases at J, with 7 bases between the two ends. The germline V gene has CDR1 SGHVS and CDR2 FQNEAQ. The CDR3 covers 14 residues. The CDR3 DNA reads TGTGCCAGCAGCTTAGCTTCGGGGAATCAGCCCCAGCATTTT. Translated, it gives CASSLASGNQPQHF. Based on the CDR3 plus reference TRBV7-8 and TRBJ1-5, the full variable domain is GAGVSQSPRYKVAKRGQDVALRCDPISGHVSLFWYQQALGQGPEFLTYFQNEAQLDKSGLPSDRFFAERPEGSVSTLKIQRTQQEDSAVYLCASSLASGNQPQHFGDGTRLSIL.

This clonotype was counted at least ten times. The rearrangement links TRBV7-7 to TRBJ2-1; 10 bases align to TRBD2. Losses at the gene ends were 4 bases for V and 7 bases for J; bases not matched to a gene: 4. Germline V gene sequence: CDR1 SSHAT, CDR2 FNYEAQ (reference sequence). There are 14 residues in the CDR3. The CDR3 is CASSSGLASNEQFF. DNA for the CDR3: TGTGCCAGCAGCTCGGGACTAGCGAGTAATGAGCAGTTCTTC.

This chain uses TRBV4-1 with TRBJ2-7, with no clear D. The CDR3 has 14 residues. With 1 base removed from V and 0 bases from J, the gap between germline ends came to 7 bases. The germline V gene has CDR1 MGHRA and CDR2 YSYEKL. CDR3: CASSQGPSSYEQYV. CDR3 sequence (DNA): TGCGCCAGCAGCCAAGGCCCCAGCTCCTACGAGCAGTACGTC.

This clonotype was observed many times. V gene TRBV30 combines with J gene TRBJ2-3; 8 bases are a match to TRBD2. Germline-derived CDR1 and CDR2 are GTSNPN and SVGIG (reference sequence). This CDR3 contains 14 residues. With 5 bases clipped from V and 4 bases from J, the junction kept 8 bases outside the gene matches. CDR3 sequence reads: CAWGPGLASDTQYF. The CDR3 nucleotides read TGTGCCTGGGGACCCGGACTAGCCTCAGATACGCAGTATTTT.

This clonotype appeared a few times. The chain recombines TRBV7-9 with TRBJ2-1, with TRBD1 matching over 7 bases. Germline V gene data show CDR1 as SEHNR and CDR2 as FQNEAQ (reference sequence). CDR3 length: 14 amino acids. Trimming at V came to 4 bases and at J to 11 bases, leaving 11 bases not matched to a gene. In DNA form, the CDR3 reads TGTGCCAGCAGCTCGACTTCGACAGGGTTAAAGCAGTTCTTC. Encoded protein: CASSSTSTGLKQFF. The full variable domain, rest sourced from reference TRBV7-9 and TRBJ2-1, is DTGVSQNPRHKITKRGQNVTFRCDPISEHNRLYWYRQTLGQGPEFLTYFQNEAQLEKSRLLSDRFSAERPKGSFSTLEIQRTEQGDSAMYLCASSSTSTGLKQFFGPGTRLTVL.

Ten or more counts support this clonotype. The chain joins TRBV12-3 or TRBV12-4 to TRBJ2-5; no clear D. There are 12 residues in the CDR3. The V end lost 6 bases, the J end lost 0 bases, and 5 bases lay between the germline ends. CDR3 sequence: CASSPNQETQYF. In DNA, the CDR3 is TGTGCCAGCAGCCCCAACCAAGAGACCCAGTACTTC.

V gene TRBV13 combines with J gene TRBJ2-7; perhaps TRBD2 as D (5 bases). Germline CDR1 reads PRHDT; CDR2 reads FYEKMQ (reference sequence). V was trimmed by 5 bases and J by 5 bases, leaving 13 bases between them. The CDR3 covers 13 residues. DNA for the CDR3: TGTGCCAGCAGCCCCGGAGGAGTGAACGAGCAGTACTTC. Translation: CASSPGGVNEQYF.

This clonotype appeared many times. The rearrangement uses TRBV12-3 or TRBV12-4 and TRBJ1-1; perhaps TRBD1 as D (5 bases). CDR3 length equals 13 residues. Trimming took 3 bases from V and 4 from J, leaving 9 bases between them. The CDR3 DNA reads TGTGCCAGCAGTTTCAGACAGCTCACTGAAGCTTTCTTT. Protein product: CASSFRQLTEAFF.